The rows below give T cell receptor beta chains drawn from one sample of a study of immune characteristics of hereditary and idiopathic chronic pancreatitis. Libraries were prepared by immunoSEQ multiplex PCR; TCRdb keeps only in-frame clonotypes and omits some of them. The sample lists more than 8,500 clones; more than 75% were seen once. Sequencing was carried out using pancreas tissue with idiopathic chronic pancreatitis. The receptors originated from a human donor with chronic pancreatitis. Both conserved end residues are part of each CDR3. The D gene is left open where the match is weak. For some rows the clone size is stated as once, few or many, or as a class when expanded; others skip it.

D gene,V gene,clone size,J gene,CDR3 protein,CDR3 DNA
-,TRBV12-3/TRBV12-4,once,TRBJ2-3,CASRRGVQDTQYF,TGTGCCAGCAGGCGCGGGGTTCAAGATACGCAGTATTTT
-,TRBV7-2,few,TRBJ2-1,CASSLGWSYNEQFF,TGTGCCAGCAGCTTAGGGTGGAGTTACAATGAGCAGTTCTTC
TRBD1,TRBV2,once,TRBJ2-5,CASSLQGAGQETQYF,TGTGCCAGCAGTCTACAGGGGGCTGGTCAAGAGACCCAGTACTTC
TRBD1,TRBV3-1/TRBV3-2,-,TRBJ2-5,CASSARTGTVETQYF,TGTGCCAGCAGCGCGCGGACAGGGACTGTAGAGACCCAGTACTTC
-,TRBV5-6,-,TRBJ1-2,CASSLSGTNYGYTF,TGTGCCAGCAGCTTGTCAGGAACTAACTATGGCTACACCTTC
TRBD1,TRBV3-1/TRBV3-2,once,TRBJ1-1,CASSQGGQGRAEAFF,TGTGCCAGCAGCCAAGGGGGACAGGGGAGGGCTGAAGCTTTCTTT
-,TRBV15,-,TRBJ2-1,CATSRDPGASSYNEQFF,TGTGCCACCAGCAGAGATCCGGGGGCTAGCTCCTACAATGAGCAGTTCTTC
TRBD2,TRBV10-1,-,TRBJ2-4,CASSDGAGASQNIQYF,TGCGCCAGCAGTGATGGAGCGGGGGCTAGCCAAAACATTCAGTACTTC
-,TRBV2,-,TRBJ2-3,CASGVSTDTQYF,TGTGCCAGCGGGGTTTCCACAGATACGCAGTATTTT
-,TRBV20-1,-,TRBJ1-2,CSAQGAHTF,TGCAGTGCCCAGGGTGCCCACACCTTC
-,TRBV4-3,-,TRBJ2-1,CASSPGLDGYNEQFF,TGCGCCAGCAGCCCCGGACTTGATGGCTACAATGAGCAGTTCTTC
-,TRBV7-9,-,TRBJ1-2,CASSLGGYTF,TGTGCCAGCAGCTTAGGGGGCTACACCTTC
TRBD1,TRBV6-2/TRBV6-3,-,TRBJ1-1,CASSYLTDRPEGNTEAFF,TGTGCCAGCAGTTACCTCACGGACAGGCCGGAGGGGAACACTGAAGCTTTCTTT
TRBD1,TRBV6-2/TRBV6-3,-,TRBJ1-1,CASSYTFEPSRGMNTEAFF,TGTGCCAGCAGTTATACGTTCGAGCCTTCCAGGGGGATGAACACTGAAGCTTTCTTT
-,TRBV18,-,TRBJ1-1,CASSQGNTEAFF,TGTGCCAGCTCACAGGGGAACACTGAAGCTTTCTTT
-,TRBV24-1,once,TRBJ2-1,CATSDSIQSSYNEQFF,TGTGCCACCAGTGATTCGATACAGAGCTCCTACAATGAGCAGTTCTTC
TRBD1,TRBV27,few,TRBJ2-5,CASSPRYGQGLETQYF,TGTGCCAGCAGTCCCCGATACGGACAGGGCCTAGAGACCCAGTACTTC
-,TRBV18,-,TRBJ1-1,CASSPPGSLNTEAFF,TGTGCCAGCTCACCCCCTGGGAGTCTAAACACTGAAGCTTTCTTT
TRBD2,TRBV4-2,few,TRBJ2-3,CASSQGLAGGGTSTDTQYF,TGTGCCAGCAGCCAAGGACTAGCGGGGGGAGGGACTAGCACAGATACGCAGTATTTT
-,TRBV2,-,TRBJ1-4,CATQPPQQGVDEKLFF,TGTGCCACCCAACCTCCCCAACAGGGTGTGGATGAAAAACTGTTTTTT
-,TRBV28,once,TRBJ1-5,CASSRQTGHSNQPQHF,TGTGCCAGCAGCCGCCAGACAGGCCATAGCAATCAGCCCCAGCATTTT
-,TRBV6-1,few,TRBJ2-2,CASSEALGDTGELFF,TGTGCCAGCAGTGAAGCGCTTGGGGACACCGGGGAGCTGTTTTTT
-,TRBV7-9,-,TRBJ1-1,CASSPMTGFTEAFF,TGTGCCAGCAGCCCCATGACAGGATTCACTGAAGCTTTCTTT
-,TRBV7-9,-,TRBJ2-4,CASSLGQFPYIQYF,TGTGCCAGCAGCCTCGGACAATTCCCTTACATTCAGTACTTC
TRBD1,TRBV20-1,-,TRBJ1-2,CSASDRVGGYGYTF,TGCAGTGCTAGTGACAGGGTTGGCGGATATGGCTACACCTTC
TRBD2,TRBV7-8,-,TRBJ2-5,CASSRESGGGGTQYF,TGTGCCAGCAGCCGAGAGAGCGGGGGAGGAGGGACCCAGTACTTC
TRBD1,TRBV4-2,-,TRBJ1-3,CASSQDRAGNTIYF,TGTGCCAGCAGCCAGGACAGGGCTGGAAACACCATATATTTT
-,TRBV19,-,TRBJ1-2,CASSSFTGSGYTF,TGTGCCAGTAGTTCCTTCACGGGGTCTGGCTACACCTTC
-,TRBV7-8,-,TRBJ2-4,CASSLYSTVQGLAKNIQYF,TGTGCCAGCAGCTTATATTCAACCGTACAGGGACTAGCCAAAAACATTCAGTACTTC
-,TRBV18,-,TRBJ1-2,CASSPQDTEGYTF,TGTGCCAGCTCACCACAGGACACCGAGGGCTACACCTTC
-,TRBV6-5,-,TRBJ2-2,CATVAGTNTGELFF,TGTGCCACCGTCGCAGGGACGAACACCGGGGAGCTGTTTTTT
TRBD1,TRBV18,-,TRBJ2-1,CASSQGQGHNEQFF,TGTGCCAGCTCACAGGGACAGGGGCACAATGAGCAGTTCTTC
TRBD2,TRBV2,-,TRBJ2-1,CASSEASGGYYNEQFF,TGTGCCAGCAGTGAAGCTAGCGGGGGGTACTACAATGAGCAGTTCTTC
-,TRBV12-3/TRBV12-4,-,TRBJ1-3,CASSFTGGNTIYF,TGTGCCAGCAGTTTCACGGGTGGAAACACCATATATTTT
-,TRBV7-9,once,TRBJ1-6,CASSRSRGGSPLHF,TGTGCCAGCAGCCGGTCCAGGGGTGGTTCACCCCTCCACTTT
-,TRBV19,-,TRBJ2-1,CASSTRLRQFF,TGTGCCAGTAGTACCCGCCTTCGGCAGTTCTTC
-,TRBV28,-,TRBJ1-2,CASSPGGTYSNGYTF,TGTGCCAGCAGTCCGGGAGGGACGTATTCCAATGGCTACACCTTC
-,TRBV18,-,TRBJ1-1,CASSPSMNTEAFF,TGTGCCAGCTCACCATCTATGAACACTGAAGCTTTCTTT
TRBD2,TRBV4-2,-,TRBJ2-3,CASSQDRLAGWYGTDTQYF,TGTGCCAGCAGCCAAGATCGACTAGCGGGGTGGTATGGCACAGATACGCAGTATTTT
-,TRBV4-2,-,TRBJ1-4,CASSQDGTTNEKLFF,TGTGCCAGCAGCCAAGATGGTACAACTAATGAAAAACTGTTTTTT
TRBD1,TRBV5-8,-,TRBJ1-1,CASSLQTGTDLNTEAFF,TGTGCCAGCAGCTTACAAACCGGGACAGACTTGAACACTGAAGCTTTCTTT
-,TRBV19,-,TRBJ1-2,CASLPPGPKIYGYTF,TGTGCCAGCCTCCCCCCCGGGCCAAAGATCTATGGCTACACCTTC
TRBD1,TRBV6-6,once,TRBJ2-6,CASSRTGEPLSGANVLTF,TGTGCCAGCAGTCGAACAGGGGAACCTTTATCTGGGGCCAACGTCCTGACTTTC
-,TRBV27,-,TRBJ1-6,CASLGYPNSPLHF,TGTGCCAGCTTGGGCTACCCCAATTCACCCCTCCACTTT
-,TRBV29-1,few,TRBJ1-1,CSVEDFSVTEAFF,TGCAGCGTTGAAGACTTTTCGGTCACTGAAGCTTTCTTT
-,TRBV12-3/TRBV12-4,-,TRBJ2-1,CASKVGGNNEQFF,TGTGCCAGCAAAGTCGGGGGCAACAATGAGCAGTTCTTC
TRBD1,TRBV29-1,-,TRBJ1-5,CSVVVSTDRNQPQHF,TGCAGCGTTGTTGTTTCGACGGACAGGAATCAGCCCCAGCATTTT
-,TRBV11-3,-,TRBJ1-1,CASSPSGNTEAFF,TGTGCCAGCAGCCCCTCGGGGAACACTGAAGCTTTCTTT
-,TRBV18,-,TRBJ2-2,CASSPRVGDTGELFF,TGTGCCAGCTCACCGAGGGTCGGGGACACCGGGGAGCTGTTTTTT
-,TRBV18,-,TRBJ2-2,CASSPPQGQGMNTGELFF,TGTGCCAGCTCACCACCGCAGGGGCAGGGTATGAACACCGGGGAGCTGTTTTTT
TRBD1,TRBV27,-,TRBJ1-1,CASSPDRVREDTEAFF,TGTGCCAGCAGTCCGGACAGGGTGAGGGAGGACACTGAAGCTTTCTTT